These 3 T cell receptor beta chains came from one sample sequenced in a study of control samples from healthy donors and cancer patients. The method was immunoSEQ multiplex PCR; TCRdb's version includes in-frame clones alone and lacks a portion of them. The table lists over 150,000 clones, nearly 96% of them singletons. The sequenced sample consisted of blood. These receptors were collected from a woman between 25 and 40 years old in good health.

The rearrangement links TRBV19 to TRBJ1-6; TRBD1 is a possible D gene (6 bases). The V and J ends lost 4 bases and 0 bases respectively, with 10 bases between them. CDR3 length: 16 amino acids. Germline V lookup: CDR1 LNHDA, CDR2 SQIVND (reference sequence). CDR3 coding DNA: TGTGCCAGTAGTAAGGGACAAGGCTCCTATAATTCACCCCTCCACTTT. Residues: CASSKGQGSYNSPLHF.

This chain joins TRBV5-1 and TRBJ1-2; the match to TRBD1 covers 7 bases. CDR3 length equals 13 residues. Germline CDR1 and CDR2: SGHRS and YFSETQ. With 4 bases clipped from V and 4 bases from J, the junction kept 4 bases outside the gene matches. In nucleotides, the CDR3 is TGCGCCAGCAGCCTGGACAGGCTCTATGGCTACACCTTC. Protein sequence: CASSLDRLYGYTF. The whole variable domain, remainder taken from reference TRBV5-1 and TRBJ1-2, is KAGVTQTPRYLIKTRGQQVTLSCSPISGHRSVSWYQQTPGQGLQFLFEYFSETQRNKGNFPGRFSGRQFSNSRSEMNVSTLELGDSALYLCASSLDRLYGYTFGSGTRLTVV.

The chain carries TRBV19 and TRBJ1-6, with 9 bases fitting TRBD1. Germline V gives CDR1 LNHDA, CDR2 SQIVND (reference sequence). This CDR3 region has 15 residues. The V segment lost 4 bases and the J segment 6 bases; nucleotides outside the gene matches: 4. The CDR3 spells CASSRTGVGNSPLHF. CDR3 DNA: TGTGCCAGTAGTAGGACAGGGGTCGGTAATTCACCCCTCCACTTT.